This TCR beta chain was identified in a study of blood T cells in healthy people across ages. PCR was performed a second time for about 7 to 12 cycles using a sample-barcoded 5' primer and a J-beta primer mix. MiXCR, run by TCRdb on the 5' RACE reads, gives a single entry per CDR3 protein. The table includes over 1,500,000 distinct CDR3 sequences, around 48% detected once. Extraction yielded at least 5 micrograms of total RNA per sample. The CDR3 runs 15 residues. Trimming removed 2 bases from V and 10 bases from J; junction bases left unmatched: 7. CDR1 and CDR2 from the germline V gene are LGHDT and YNNKEL (reference sequence).

The sample was blood. The chain uses TRBV3-1 and TRBJ2-1; TRBD2 aligns across 11 bases. The clonotype comes from a middle-aged woman in good health. The CDR3 is CASSQSSGGRLEQFF. In DNA form, the CDR3 reads TGTGCCAGCAGCCAATCTAGCGGGGGGCGGTTAGAGCAGTTCTTC.